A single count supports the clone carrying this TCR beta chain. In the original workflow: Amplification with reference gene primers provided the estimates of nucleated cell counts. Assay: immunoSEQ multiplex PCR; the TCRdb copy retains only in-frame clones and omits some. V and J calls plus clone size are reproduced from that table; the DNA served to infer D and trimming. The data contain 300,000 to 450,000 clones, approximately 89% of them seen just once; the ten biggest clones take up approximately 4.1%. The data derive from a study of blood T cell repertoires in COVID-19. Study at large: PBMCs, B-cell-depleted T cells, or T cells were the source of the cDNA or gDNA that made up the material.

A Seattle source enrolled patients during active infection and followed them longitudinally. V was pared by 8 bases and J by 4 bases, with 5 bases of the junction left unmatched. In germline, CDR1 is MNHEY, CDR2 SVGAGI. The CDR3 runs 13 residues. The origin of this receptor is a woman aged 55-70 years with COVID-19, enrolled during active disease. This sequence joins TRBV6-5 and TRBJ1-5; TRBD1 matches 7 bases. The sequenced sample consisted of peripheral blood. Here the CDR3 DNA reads TGTGCCAGCGGCCACAGGGGAAATCAGCCCCAGCATTTT. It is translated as CASGHRGNQPQHF.